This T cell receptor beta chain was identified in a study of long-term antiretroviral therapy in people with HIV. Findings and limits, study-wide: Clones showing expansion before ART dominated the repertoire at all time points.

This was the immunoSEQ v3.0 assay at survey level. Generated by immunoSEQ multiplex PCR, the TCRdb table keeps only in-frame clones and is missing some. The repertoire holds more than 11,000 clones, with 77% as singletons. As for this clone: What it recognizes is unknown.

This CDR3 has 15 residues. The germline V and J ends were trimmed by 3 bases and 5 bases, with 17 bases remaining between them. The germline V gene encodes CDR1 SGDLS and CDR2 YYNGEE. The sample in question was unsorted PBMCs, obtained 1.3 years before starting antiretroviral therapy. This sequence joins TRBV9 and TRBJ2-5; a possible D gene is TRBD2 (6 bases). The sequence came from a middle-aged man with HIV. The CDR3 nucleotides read TGTGCCAGCAGCGCCGAAGCGGGCCCGTGGGAGACCCAGTACTTC. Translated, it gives CASSAEAGPWETQYF.